One and the same sample provided the 31 T cell receptor beta chains below, sequenced in a study of cytomegalovirus exposure and HLA in healthy donors. PCR primers comprised 60 Vbeta and 13 Jbeta primers. TCRdb's table, derived via immunoSEQ multiplex PCR, lists solely in-frame clones and lacks some. The sample has 150,000 or so clones, 76% seen once. Input material: PBMCs. Receptors were obtained from a female donor in good health and CMV-seronegative.

This rearrangement joins TRBV18 to TRBJ2-5; unclear D gene. Looked up from germline, CDR1 is KGHSH and CDR2 is LQKENI. The ends were cut back, 3 bases at V and 2 bases at J, with 7 bases in the middle. This CDR3 region has 13 residues. The CDR3 sequence: CASSPQNQETQYF. The CDR3 DNA reads as TGTGCCAGCTCACCGCAGAATCAAGAGACCCAGTACTTC.

V usage is TRBV12-5 and J usage is TRBJ1-2; 9 nucleotides line up with TRBD1. The CDR3 extends over 15 amino acids. V lost 2 bases and J lost 4; bases outside the gene matches: 5. The germline gives CDR1 LGHNT, CDR2 FRNRAP. The CDR3 is CASGLIQGASYGYTF. The CDR3 coding sequence is TGTGCTAGTGGTTTGATACAGGGGGCAAGCTATGGCTACACCTTC.

This clone has more than one count but fewer than ten. This sequence joins TRBV6-5 and TRBJ1-2; 12 nucleotides align to TRBD1. The CDR3 is 15 amino acids. Trimming removed 0 bases from V and 8 bases from J; junction bases left unmatched: 4. The germline gives CDR1 MNHEY, CDR2 SVGAGI. CDR3 nucleotides: TGTGCCAGCAGTTACTCAGGGACAGGGGGCCGGGGCTACACCTTC. It translates to CASSYSGTGGRGYTF.

The chain uses TRBV6-1 and TRBJ2-3; 9 bases fit TRBD1. The CDR3 contains 16 residues. The trim removed 2 bases at V and 0 bases at J, leaving 3 bases unmatched. Germline assignment: CDR1 MNHNS and CDR2 SASEGT. In nucleotides, the CDR3 is TGTGCCAGCAGTGAAATGGGACAGGGAAGCACAGATACGCAGTATTTT. This translates into CASSEMGQGSTDTQYF.

For the CDR3, the DNA is TGCGCCAGCAGCTTGGGGACGAGGGCTCTTGAAGAGACCCAGTACTTC. Translated, it gives CASSLGTRALEETQYF. This sequence joins TRBV5-1 and TRBJ2-5; perhaps TRBD2 as D (5 bases). CDR1 is SGHRS, CDR2 YFSETQ, per germline. V was cut by 0 bases and J by 3 bases, with 15 bases left in between. CDR3 length equals 16 residues.

The V and J genes are TRBV25-1 and TRBJ1-2, with D tentatively TRBD1 (5 bases). CDR3 size: 16 residues. V was pared by 6 bases and J by 4 bases, with 21 bases between. Germline V gene data show CDR1 as MGHDK and CDR2 as SYGVNS. The CDR3 nucleotides read TGTGCCAGCAGCCGGAGGGAAGGGGCTCGCGGCTATGGCTACACCTTC. Amino acids: CASSRREGARGYGYTF.

This chain links TRBV6-5 with TRBJ2-2, with 10 nucleotides matching TRBD1. This CDR3 spans 16 amino acids. Trimming took 1 base from V and 8 from J; bases not matched to a gene: 7. CDR1 and CDR2 (germline): MNHEY, SVGAGI. DNA of the CDR3: TGTGCCAGCAGTTACTACCCGACAGGGGGCATAGGGGAGCTGTTTTTT. Its protein is CASSYYPTGGIGELFF.

A single count supports this clone. The chain has TRBV6-9 and TRBJ2-2, with D uncertain. Trimming removed 2 bases at V and 6 bases at J, with 25 bases between. Looked up from germline, CDR1 is MNHGY and CDR2 is SVAAGI. CDR3 length: 19 amino acids. The CDR3 region is CASSYLEGAHPFSAGELFF. DNA for the CDR3: TGTGCCAGCAGTTATCTGGAAGGAGCGCACCCCTTCAGCGCCGGGGAGCTGTTTTTT.

This sequence joins TRBV6-5 and TRBJ1-2; 8 nucleotides agree with TRBD1. The CDR3 is 14 amino acids. The germline V gene encodes CDR1 MNHEY and CDR2 SVGAGI. V gave up 6 bases and J gave up 1 base; unmatched junction bases: 4. This CDR3 is CASRYGQGNYGYTF. Written as DNA, the CDR3 is TGTGCCAGCAGATATGGACAGGGTAACTATGGCTACACCTTC.

The chain combines TRBV9 with TRBJ2-6, with D possibly being TRBD2 (5 bases). The V end was cut by 3 bases, the J end by 9 bases, with 10 bases between. Per the germline V gene, CDR1 is SGDLS and CDR2 is YYNGEE. The CDR3 is made up of 13 amino acids. The DNA of the CDR3 is TGTGCCAGCAGCGCGGAAGGAGGCAACGTCCTGACTTTC. Translation: CASSAEGGNVLTF. The full variable domain, rest sourced from reference TRBV9 and TRBJ2-6, is DSGVTQTPKHLITATGQRVTLRCSPRSGDLSVYWYQQSLDQGLQFLIQYYNGEERAKGNILERFSAQQFPDLHSELNLSSLELGDSALYFCASSAEGGNVLTFGAGSRLTVL.

The chain combines TRBV18 with TRBJ2-3; D is possibly TRBD2 (6 bases). Per the germline V gene, CDR1 is KGHSH and CDR2 is LQKENI. The V end lost 3 bases, the J end lost 2 bases, and 9 bases lay between the germline ends. The CDR3 runs 14 residues. The CDR3 DNA is TGTGCCAGCTCACCGGGACTTGTCACAGATACGCAGTATTTT. It encodes CASSPGLVTDTQYF. Combining the CDR3 with reference TRBV18 and TRBJ2-3 gives the whole variable domain NAGVMQNPRHLVRRRGQEARLRCSPMKGHSHVYWYRQLPEEGLKFMVYLQKENIIDESGMPKERFSAEFPKEGPSILRIQQVVRGDSAAYFCASSPGLVTDTQYFGPGTRLTVL.

The chain employs TRBV4-3 and TRBJ2-4, with 7 bases lining up with TRBD2. The germline V gene encodes CDR1 LGHNA and CDR2 YSLEER. This CDR3 contains 16 residues. V lost 4 bases, J lost 1 base, and 7 bases stayed unmatched. CDR3 residues: CASSPGLGGAKNIQYF. CDR3 bases: TGCGCCAGCAGCCCAGGACTAGGAGGCGCCAAAAACATTCAGTACTTC.

The chain is built from TRBV29-1 and TRBJ2-5; 7 bases agree with TRBD1. CDR3 length: 14 amino acids. In germline, CDR1 is SQVTM, CDR2 ANQGSEA. Trimming cost V 5 bases and J 5 bases; bases outside gene matches: 11. The CDR3 DNA reads TGCAGCGTTCCTGGACAGGTGGGCATGGAGACCCAGTACTTC. Amino acid sequence: CSVPGQVGMETQYF. The complete variable domain, with remaining parts taken from reference TRBV29-1 and TRBJ2-5, reads SAVISQKPSRDICQRGTSLTIQCQVDSQVTMMFWYRQQPGQSLTLIATANQGSEATYESGFVIDKFPISRPNLTFSTLTVSNMSPEDSSIYLCSVPGQVGMETQYFGPGTRLLVL.

J is TRBJ2-7 and V is TRBV9; D perhaps matches TRBD2 (5 bases). The CDR3 is 14 residues long. V lost 0 bases to trimming and J lost 6 bases, with 13 bases between them. Germline CDR1 SGDLS, CDR2 YYNGEE. CDR3 DNA sequence: TGTGCCAGCAGCGTAGAGTCGGGGTGGGGCGAGCAGTACTTC. Protein: CASSVESGWGEQYF.

This clone was detected only once. The chain uses TRBV27 and TRBJ2-3, with TRBD1 as a possible D gene (5 bases). Germline loops: CDR1 MNHEY, CDR2 SMNVEV (reference sequence). CDR3 length equals 14 residues. Trimming shortened V by 6 bases and J by 6 bases, and 16 bases separated the two germline ends. CDR3 protein: CASRKRQYSDTQYF. CDR3 DNA sequence: TGTGCCAGCAGGAAGAGACAGTATTCCGATACGCAGTATTTT.

CDR3 protein: CAWTGRETQYF. CDR3 bases: TGTGCCTGGACGGGGAGGGAGACCCAGTACTTC. The chain uses TRBV30 and TRBJ2-5, with D maybe TRBD2 (6 bases). V lost 4 bases and J 5 bases, leaving 8 bases between the germline ends. This CDR3 region has 11 residues. From germline, CDR1 is GTSNPN and CDR2 SVGIG (reference sequence).

The rearrangement links TRBV5-1 to TRBJ2-7; tentatively, D is TRBD2 (5 bases). The CDR3 consists of 13 residues. Trimming took off 6 bases at V and 3 bases at J, with 13 bases between the two ends. Looked up from germline, CDR1 is SGHRS and CDR2 is YFSETQ. The DNA of the CDR3 is TGCGCCAGCAATGAAGACGGGAACTACGAGCAGTACTTC. This encodes CASNEDGNYEQYF.

The chain carries TRBV6-6 and TRBJ1-1, with D unresolved. Trimming removed 6 bases from V and 3 bases from J, with 17 bases in between. The CDR3 extends over 15 amino acids. From germline, CDR1 is MNHNY and CDR2 SVGAGI (reference sequence). As DNA, the CDR3 is TGTGCCAGCAGCCCCTTGGGTCGGGAAGACACTGAAGCTTTCTTT. It encodes CASSPLGREDTEAFF.

This clone has a single count. The rearrangement joins TRBV28 to TRBJ1-5, with 10 bases lining up with TRBD1. CDR3 length: 15 amino acids. From germline, CDR1 is MDHEN and CDR2 SYDVKM. With 4 bases clipped from V and 6 bases from J, the junction kept 6 bases outside the gene matches. The CDR3 DNA sequence: TGTGCCAGCAGTTCTCCTGACAGGGGGCGTCAGCCCCAGCATTTT. It yields the protein CASSSPDRGRQPQHF.

V is TRBV6-6 and J is TRBJ2-3, with a tentative D call TRBD1 (6 bases). The V and J ends lost 5 bases and 3 bases respectively, with 18 bases between them. The CDR3 has 16 amino acids. Germline values: CDR1 MNHNY, CDR2 SVGAGI (reference sequence). CDR3 sequence reads: CASSGKTGMRTDTQYF. The CDR3 coding sequence is TGTGCCAGCAGTGGTAAAACAGGGATGAGAACAGATACGCAGTATTTT.

V is TRBV5-1 and J is TRBJ1-2; 7 nucleotides align to TRBD1. V shed 4 bases and J 3 bases; nucleotides not matched to a gene: 3. The CDR3 length is 13 residues. Germline lookup yields CDR1 SGHRS and CDR2 YFSETQ. CDR3 coding DNA: TGCGCCAGCAGCACAACAGGGGACTATGGCTACACCTTC. Translation: CASSTTGDYGYTF.

This sequence joins TRBV5-1 and TRBJ2-3; maybe TRBD1 (5 bases). Trimming removed 0 bases at V and 5 bases at J, with 10 bases between. CDR3 length: 14 residues. Per germline, CDR1 SGHRS and CDR2 YFSETQ. The CDR3 nucleotides are TGCGCCAGCAGCTTGGCCTCGCAGGGAGATACGCAGTATTTT. This translates into CASSLASQGDTQYF. The variable domain in full, completed from reference TRBV5-1 and TRBJ2-3, reads KAGVTQTPRYLIKTRGQQVTLSCSPISGHRSVSWYQQTPGQGLQFLFEYFSETQRNKGNFPGRFSGRQFSNSRSEMNVSTLELGDSALYLCASSLASQGDTQYFGPGTRLTVL.

The genes are TRBV27 and TRBJ2-7; D gene unclear. The CDR3 has 10 residues. V lost 10 bases to trimming and J lost 12 bases, with 16 bases between them. Germline lookup yields CDR1 MNHEY and CDR2 SMNVEV (reference sequence). CDR3 protein: CATLLCVRYF. CDR3 bases: TGTGCCACCCTCCTGTGTGTTAGGTACTTC.

The genes are TRBV9 and TRBJ2-2; 8 bases fit TRBD2. The CDR3 is made up of 15 amino acids. The V gene end was trimmed by 0 bases and the J gene end by 5 bases; junction bases not matched to a gene: 3. CDR1 is SGDLS and CDR2 is YYNGEE in the germline V gene. The CDR3 DNA is TGTGCCAGCAGCGTAGGGGCGGGAGGAACCGGGGAGCTGTTTTTT. Protein sequence: CASSVGAGGTGELFF.

This clone was observed a single time. Relative to the germline gene, one junction end is altered; a read error may explain this. This rearrangement joins TRBV7-2 to TRBJ2-7, with D tentatively TRBD2 (6 bases). The CDR3 has 13 amino acids. CDR1 is SGHTA, CDR2 FQGNSA, per germline. CDR3 DNA sequence: TGTGCCAGCAGCCCGGGACTCCCCTACGGGCAGTACTTC. Protein product: CASSPGLPYGQYF.

This sequence joins TRBV18 and TRBJ2-7, with D tentatively TRBD2 (6 bases). This CDR3 comprises 14 residues. V gave up 3 bases and J gave up 2 bases, with 11 bases separating them. The germline gives CDR1 KGHSH, CDR2 LQKENI. DNA of the CDR3: TGTGCCAGCTCACCGACGCGGGGCGCCTACGAGCAGTACTTC. This translates into CASSPTRGAYEQYF.

The gene calls are TRBV6-4 and TRBJ1-2, with D unclear. Trimming pared 3 bases from V and 7 bases from J, leaving 9 bases between. Germline V gene lookup returns CDR1 MRHNA and CDR2 SNTAGT. This CDR3 has 12 residues. For the CDR3, the DNA is TGTGCCAGCAGTGATCGAACGGGTGGCTACACCTTC. As protein: CASSDRTGGYTF.

This clone was detected a few times. CDR3 amino acids: CAWSEQLVTEAFF. CDR3 DNA sequence: TGTGCCTGGAGCGAACAATTGGTCACTGAAGCTTTCTTT. The chain has TRBV30 and TRBJ1-1; no clear D gene. The CDR3 extends over 13 amino acids. Trimming stripped 3 bases from V and 4 bases from J, with 12 bases between. Germline-derived CDR1 and CDR2 are GTSNPN and SVGIG (reference sequence).

This chain joins TRBV19 and TRBJ2-3, with TRBD1 matching 7 bases. CDR3 length equals 16 residues. J was trimmed by 4 bases and V by 2 bases; bases with no gene match: 9. Germline CDR1 reads LNHDA; CDR2 reads SQIVND (reference sequence). CDR3 DNA: TGTGCCAGTAGTATAAAAGGACAGGTCGGGGCAGATACGCAGTATTTT. This codes for CASSIKGQVGADTQYF.

The rearrangement links TRBV15 to TRBJ2-5; D is perhaps TRBD2 (7 bases). The CDR3 consists of 14 residues. Per the germline V gene, CDR1 is LNHNV and CDR2 is YYDKDF (reference sequence). Trimming took 1 base from V and 5 from J, leaving 11 bases between them. The CDR3 protein is CATSRVGGRETQYF. The CDR3 nucleotides read TGTGCCACCAGCAGAGTGGGGGGGCGGGAGACCCAGTACTTC.

About this clone: Mismatch with germline at one junction end may stem from a read error. This chain joins TRBV11-2 and TRBJ2-7; possible D gene TRBD1, 5 bases. The CDR3 is made up of 13 amino acids. Germline loops: CDR1 SGHAT, CDR2 FQNNGV. The CDR3 DNA reads TGTGCCAGCAGCGGCGACAGTTACTACGAGCAGCACTTC. As protein: CASSGDSYYEQHF. Based on the CDR3 plus reference TRBV11-2 and TRBJ2-7, the full variable domain is EAGVAQSPRYKIIEKRQSVAFWCNPISGHATLYWYQQILGQGPKLLIQFQNNGVVDDSQLPKDRFSAERLKGVDSTLKIQPAKLEDSAVYLCASSGDSYYEQHFGPGTRLTVT.